The source of this TCR beta chain is a study of cytomegalovirus exposure and HLA in healthy donors. About this clone: Antigen specificity is unknown.

Study conclusions and caveats: Upon later analysis, HLA-associated TCR beta chains proved more clonally expanded than other, equally common chains.

The CDR3 contains 16 residues. V dropped 0 bases and J dropped 4 bases, with 12 bases sitting between them. Germline CDR1 reads MNHNS; CDR2 reads SASEGT. The PCR made use of 60 Vbeta and 13 Jbeta primers. Original methodology: Approximately 80 million unique TCR beta chains, roughly 11 million of them shared, were counted by a later analysis. Libraries were prepared by immunoSEQ multiplex PCR; TCRdb keeps only in-frame clonotypes and omits some of them. The DNA gave D and trimming, while V, J and clone size come from that table. Among about 160,000 clones listed, 85% were seen once. V usage is TRBV6-1 and J usage is TRBJ2-2; a possible D gene is TRBD2 (6 bases). The sequencing sample was made of PBMCs. The TCR comes from a boy aged 2-15 years in good health and CMV-seronegative. Here the CDR3 DNA reads TGTGCCAGCAGTGAAGCATGGGGACTTCCCACCGGGGAGCTGTTTTTT. It encodes CASSEAWGLPTGELFF.